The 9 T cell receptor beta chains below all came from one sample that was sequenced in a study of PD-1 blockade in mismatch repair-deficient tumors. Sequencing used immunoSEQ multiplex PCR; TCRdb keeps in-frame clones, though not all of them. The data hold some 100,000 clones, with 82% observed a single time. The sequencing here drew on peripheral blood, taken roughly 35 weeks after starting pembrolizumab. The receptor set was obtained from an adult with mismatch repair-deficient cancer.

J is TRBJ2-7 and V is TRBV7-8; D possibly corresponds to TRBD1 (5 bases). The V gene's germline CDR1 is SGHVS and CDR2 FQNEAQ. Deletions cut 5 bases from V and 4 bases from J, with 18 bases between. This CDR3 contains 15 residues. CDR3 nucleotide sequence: TGTGCCAGCAGCGGACGCTGGGGCAGGGAATACGAGCAGTACTTC. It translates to CASSGRWGREYEQYF.

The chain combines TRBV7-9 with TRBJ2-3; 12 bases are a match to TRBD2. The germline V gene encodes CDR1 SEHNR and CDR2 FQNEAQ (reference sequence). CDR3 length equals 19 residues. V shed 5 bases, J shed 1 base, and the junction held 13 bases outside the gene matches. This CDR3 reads CASSLSASGRAGGTDTQYF. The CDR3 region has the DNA TGTGCCAGCAGCCTTAGCGCTAGCGGGAGGGCCGGGGGCACAGATACGCAGTATTTT.

DNA for the CDR3: TGTGCCAGCAGCTTGGACGGGAGTTGGTCCGAGCAGTACTTC. This codes for CASSLDGSWSEQYF. The V gene is TRBV5-5, the J gene TRBJ2-7; perhaps TRBD2 as D (6 bases). CDR1 and CDR2 from the germline V gene are SGHKS and YYEKEE (reference sequence). The CDR3 consists of 14 residues. Trimming cost V 0 bases and J 6 bases, with 13 bases left between them. Full variable domain (outside the CDR3, taken from reference TRBV5-5 and TRBJ2-7): DAGVTQSPTHLIKTRGQQVTLRCSPISGHKSVSWYQQVLGQGPQFIFQYYEKEERGRGNFPDRFSARQFPNYSSELNVNALLLGDSALYLCASSLDGSWSEQYFGPGTRLTVT.

Here the CDR3 DNA reads TGTGCCTGGAGAAGTGAAGGAACCGGGGAGCTGTTTTTT. This translates into CAWRSEGTGELFF. The genes are TRBV30 and TRBJ2-2; no definite D call. CDR1 GTSNPN and CDR2 SVGIG come from the germline V gene (reference sequence). V was trimmed by 3 bases and J by 5 bases, leaving 10 bases between them. This CDR3 has 13 amino acids.

The DNA for the CDR3 is TGTGCCAGCAGCGTAGGAGGGAGGGCCTGGTACAATGAGCAGTTCTTC. This sequence encodes CASSVGGRAWYNEQFF. The genes are TRBV9 and TRBJ2-1, with 7 bases that match TRBD2. V lost 0 bases, J lost 4 bases, and 7 bases stayed unmatched. The CDR3 has 16 residues. Germline-derived CDR1 and CDR2 are SGDLS and YYNGEE.

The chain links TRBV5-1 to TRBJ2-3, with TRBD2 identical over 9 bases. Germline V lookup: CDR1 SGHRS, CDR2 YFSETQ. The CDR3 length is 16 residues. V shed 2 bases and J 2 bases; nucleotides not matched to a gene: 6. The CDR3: CASSLISGSITDTQYF. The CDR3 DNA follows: TGCGCCAGCAGCTTAATTAGCGGGAGTATCACAGATACGCAGTATTTT. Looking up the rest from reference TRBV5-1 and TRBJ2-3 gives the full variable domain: KAGVTQTPRYLIKTRGQQVTLSCSPISGHRSVSWYQQTPGQGLQFLFEYFSETQRNKGNFPGRFSGRQFSNSRSEMNVSTLELGDSALYLCASSLISGSITDTQYFGPGTRLTVL.

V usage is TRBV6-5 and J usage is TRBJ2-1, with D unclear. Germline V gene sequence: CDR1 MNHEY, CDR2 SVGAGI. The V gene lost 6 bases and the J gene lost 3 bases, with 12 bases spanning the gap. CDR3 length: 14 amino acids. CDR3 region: CASSRDPVYNEQFF. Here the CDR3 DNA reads TGTGCCAGCAGCCGCGACCCGGTCTACAATGAGCAGTTCTTC.

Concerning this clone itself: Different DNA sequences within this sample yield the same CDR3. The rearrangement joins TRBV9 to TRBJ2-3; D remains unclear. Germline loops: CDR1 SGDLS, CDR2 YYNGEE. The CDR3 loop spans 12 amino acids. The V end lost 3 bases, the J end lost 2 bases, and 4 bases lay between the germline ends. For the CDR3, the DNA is TGTGCCAGCAGCGGCGACACAGATACGCAGTATTTT. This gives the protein CASSGDTDTQYF.

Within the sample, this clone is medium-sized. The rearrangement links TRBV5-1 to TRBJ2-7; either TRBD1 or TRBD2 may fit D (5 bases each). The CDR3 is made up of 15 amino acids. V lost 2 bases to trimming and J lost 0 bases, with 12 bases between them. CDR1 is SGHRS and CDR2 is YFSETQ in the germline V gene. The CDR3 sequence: CASSLSGGTSYEQYF. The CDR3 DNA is TGCGCCAGCAGCTTAAGTGGGGGAACCTCCTACGAGCAGTACTTC.